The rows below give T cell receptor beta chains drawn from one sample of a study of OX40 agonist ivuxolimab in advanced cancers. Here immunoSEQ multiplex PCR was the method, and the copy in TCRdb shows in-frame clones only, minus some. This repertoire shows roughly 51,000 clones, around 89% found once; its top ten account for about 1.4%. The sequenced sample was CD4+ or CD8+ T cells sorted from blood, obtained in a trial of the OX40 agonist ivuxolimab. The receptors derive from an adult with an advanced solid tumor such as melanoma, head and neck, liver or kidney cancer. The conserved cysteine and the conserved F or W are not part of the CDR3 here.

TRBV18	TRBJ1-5	ASSLGTGQGQPQH
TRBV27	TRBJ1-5	ASSSRNQPQH
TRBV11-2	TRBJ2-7	ASSLRVGEQY
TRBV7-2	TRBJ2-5	ASSPVAGAGGLETQY
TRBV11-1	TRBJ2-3	ASSVGQGLQDTQY
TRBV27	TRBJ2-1	ASSFFARGLNEQF
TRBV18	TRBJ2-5	ASSSRTSGLETQY
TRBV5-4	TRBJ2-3	ASSFPGASTDTQY
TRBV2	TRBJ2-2	ASSAEGTGELF
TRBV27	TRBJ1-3	ASSPDRGPGNTIY
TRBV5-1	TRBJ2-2	ASSLWGSSNTGELF
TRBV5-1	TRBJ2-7	ASQLNAGTGIYEQY
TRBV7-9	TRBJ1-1	ASSFEGEGTEAF
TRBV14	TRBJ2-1	ASSRLAGGYNEQF
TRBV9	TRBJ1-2	ASSVGQGAQDGYT
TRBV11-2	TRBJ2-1	ASSPSGPYNEQF
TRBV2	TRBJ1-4	ASLLGEKLF
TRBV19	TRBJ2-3	ASSGYYTDTQY